This TCR beta chain was sequenced during a study of T cell responses to AZD1222 COVID-19 vaccine. This table comes from immunoSEQ multiplex PCR, and its TCRdb copy is limited to in-frame clones, with some not included. This sample yields roughly 120,000 clones, of which about 88% are seen a single time; 6.5% to 8.5% belongs to the top ten. Study-wide results and caveats: Baseline serology detected seropositivity in only a handful of AZD1222 recipients. The study reported that nearly half of spike-specific TCRs target unmutated variant regions. Donors in the cohort were predominantly white British and more often female, and clonal diversity was possibly underestimated.

Turning to this clone: Its antigen remains unknown.

The CDR3 covers 18 residues. V lost 4 bases and J 4 bases, leaving 23 bases between the germline ends. Germline assignment: CDR1 SGHAT and CDR2 FQNNGV. The TCR originated in an adult in good health. The sequenced sample was peripheral blood, obtained on day 0 of AZD1222 vaccination. The J gene is TRBJ1-3, the V gene TRBV11-2; no reliable D call. CDR3 nucleotides: TGTGCCAGCAGCTCTCAAATCCCCGGGTCGGCGGAGGGAAACACCATATATTTT. Amino acids: CASSSQIPGSAEGNTIYF.